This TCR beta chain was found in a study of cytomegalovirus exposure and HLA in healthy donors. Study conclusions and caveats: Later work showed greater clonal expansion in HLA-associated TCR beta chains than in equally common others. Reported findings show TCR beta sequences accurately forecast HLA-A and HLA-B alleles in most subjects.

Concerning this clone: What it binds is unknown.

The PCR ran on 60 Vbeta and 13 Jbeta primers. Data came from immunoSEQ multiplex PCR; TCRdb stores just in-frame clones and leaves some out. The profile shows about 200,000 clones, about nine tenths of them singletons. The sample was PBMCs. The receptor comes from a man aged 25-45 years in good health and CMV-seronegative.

In nucleotides, the CDR3 is TGTGCCAGTAGCGTTTTTAGCAATCAGCCCCAGCATTTT. This encodes CASSVFSNQPQHF. V and J are TRBV19 and TRBJ1-5; D is unclear. Trimming took off 6 bases at V and 0 bases at J, with 6 bases between the two ends. This CDR3 spans 13 amino acids. The germline gives CDR1 LNHDA, CDR2 SQIVND (reference sequence).